Included here is one T cell receptor beta chain sequence, with context. These data originate in a study of blood T cell repertoires in COVID-19. Overall study context: COVID-19 samples, acute and convalescent, were from the United States, Italy and Spain.

Looked up from germline, CDR1 is LGHDT and CDR2 is YNNKEL (reference sequence). This CDR3 has 16 amino acids. V was cut by 1 base and J by 5 bases, with 14 bases left in between. Clones were read by immunoSEQ multiplex PCR, and TCRdb kept only the in-frame ones, dropping some. The repertoire has 150,000 to 200,000 clones, 80% to 85% of them found once; the top ten carry around 15%. This clonotype originated in a woman in her 70s with COVID-19, enrolled during active disease. The V and J genes are TRBV3-1 (or the pseudogene TRBV3-2) and TRBJ1-4, with a weak D call TRBD1 (5 bases). Sequencing was performed on peripheral blood. CDR3: CASSQGVLRGNEKLFF. CDR3 sequence (DNA): TGTGCCAGCAGCCAAGGGGTCCTCCGGGGGAATGAAAAACTGTTTTTT.